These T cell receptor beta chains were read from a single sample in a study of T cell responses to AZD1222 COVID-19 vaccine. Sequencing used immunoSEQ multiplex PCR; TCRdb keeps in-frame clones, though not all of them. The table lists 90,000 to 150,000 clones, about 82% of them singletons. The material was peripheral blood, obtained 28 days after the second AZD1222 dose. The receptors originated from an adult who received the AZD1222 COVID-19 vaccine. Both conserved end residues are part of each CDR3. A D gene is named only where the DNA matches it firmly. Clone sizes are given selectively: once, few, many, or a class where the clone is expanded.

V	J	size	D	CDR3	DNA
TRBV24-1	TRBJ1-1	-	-	CATSDLFGVQTNTEAFF	TGTGCCACCAGTGATTTGTTTGGCGTACAGACGAACACTGAAGCTTTCTTT
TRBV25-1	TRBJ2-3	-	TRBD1	CASSGTGRSTQYF	TGTGCCAGCAGTGGGACAGGCAGGAGTACGCAGTATTTT
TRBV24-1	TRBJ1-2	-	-	CATSDLRSSYGYTF	TGTGCCACCAGTGATTTGCGTAGCAGCTATGGCTACACCTTC
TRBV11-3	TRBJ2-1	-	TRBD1	CASSTPPGTDDSEQFF	TGTGCCAGCAGTACCCCACCCGGGACAGATGATAGTGAGCAGTTCTTC
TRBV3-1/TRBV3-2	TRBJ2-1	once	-	CASSQQLGLDEQFF	TGTGCCAGCAGCCAACAACTAGGGCTAGATGAGCAGTTCTTC
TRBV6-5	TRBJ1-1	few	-	CASSYEGFDTEAFF	TGTGCCAGCAGTTACGAGGGATTTGACACTGAAGCTTTCTTT
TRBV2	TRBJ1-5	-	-	CASSDAGQNSNQPQHF	TGTGCCAGCAGTGACGCGGGACAAAATAGCAATCAGCCCCAGCATTTT
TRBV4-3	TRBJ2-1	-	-	CASSQDRNSYNEQFF	TGCGCCAGCAGCCAAGACAGGAACTCCTACAATGAGCAGTTCTTC
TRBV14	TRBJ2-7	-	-	CASSQEGYEQYF	TGTGCCAGCAGCCAAGAGGGGTACGAGCAGTACTTC
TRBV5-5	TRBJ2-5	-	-	CASSLGLPRETQYF	TGTGCCAGCAGCTTGGGCTTACCAAGGGAGACCCAGTACTTC
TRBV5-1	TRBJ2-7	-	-	CASSLAGSYEQYF	TGCGCCAGCAGCTTGGCCGGCAGCTACGAGCAGTACTTC
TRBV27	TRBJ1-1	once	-	CASSSGGTRKNTEAFF	TGTGCCAGCAGTTCCGGGGGGACACGGAAGAACACTGAAGCTTTCTTT
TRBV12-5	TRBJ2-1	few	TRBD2	CASGFTGGSYNEQFF	TGTGCTAGTGGTTTCACGGGGGGTTCCTACAATGAGCAGTTCTTC
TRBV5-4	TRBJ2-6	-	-	CASSLVSSGANVLTF	TGTGCCAGCAGCTTGGTGAGCTCTGGGGCCAACGTCCTGACTTTC
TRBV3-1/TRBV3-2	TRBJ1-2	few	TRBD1	CASSRTDREVSGYTF	TGTGCCAGCAGCCGAACGGACAGGGAGGTCTCTGGCTACACCTTC
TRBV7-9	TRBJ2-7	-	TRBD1	CASSAISGTDYEQYF	TGTGCCAGCAGCGCCATCTCCGGGACAGATTACGAGCAGTACTTC
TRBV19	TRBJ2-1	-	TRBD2	CASSTRREGPVNEQFF	TGTGCCAGTAGTACGCGACGGGAGGGCCCGGTCAATGAGCAGTTCTTC
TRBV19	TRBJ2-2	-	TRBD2	CASSPGLAGAGELFF	TGTGCCAGTAGTCCGGGACTAGCGGGCGCCGGGGAGCTGTTTTTT
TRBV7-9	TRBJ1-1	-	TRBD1	CASRWDRGRLEAFF	TGTGCCAGCAGATGGGACAGGGGGCGCTTGGAAGCTTTCTTT
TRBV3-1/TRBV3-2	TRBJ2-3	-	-	CASRAGRADTQYF	TGTGCCAGCAGGGCAGGGCGGGCAGATACGCAGTATTTT
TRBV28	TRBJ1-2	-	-	CASSNHYGYTF	TGTGCCAGCAGTAATCACTATGGCTACACCTTC
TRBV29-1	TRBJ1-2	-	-	CSVGGAYGYTF	TGCAGCGTTGGGGGTGCCTATGGCTACACCTTC
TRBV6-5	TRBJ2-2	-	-	CASSYQEYAGELFF	TGTGCCAGCAGTTACCAGGAGTACGCCGGGGAGCTGTTTTTT
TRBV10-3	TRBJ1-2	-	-	CAIRRRQIEKGYGYTF	TGTGCCATCAGACGCCGACAGATCGAGAAGGGCTATGGCTACACCTTC
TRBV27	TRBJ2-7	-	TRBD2	CASSRDFGGERVYEQYF	TGTGCCAGCAGTCGCGATTTCGGGGGGGAGCGGGTCTACGAGCAGTACTTC
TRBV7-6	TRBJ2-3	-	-	CASSLAHTDTQYF	TGTGCCAGCAGCTTAGCGCACACAGATACGCAGTATTTT